The 31 T cell receptor beta chains given below trace back to one sample, sequenced in a study of cytomegalovirus exposure and HLA in healthy donors. 13 Jbeta primers and 60 Vbeta primers were used for the PCR. Profiling relied on immunoSEQ multiplex PCR, and the TCRdb table lists in-frame clones only, not all of them. Its table records 95,000 to 150,000 clones. What was sequenced was PBMCs. The receptors were sampled from a man aged 18 to 30 in good health and CMV-seronegative.

V gene TRBV7-2 combines with J gene TRBJ1-3, with no clear D. The germline gives CDR1 SGHTA, CDR2 FQGNSA. The ends were cut back, 2 bases at V and 0 bases at J, with 8 bases in the middle. The CDR3 spans 15 residues. This CDR3 reads CASSLRPSSGNTIYF. CDR3 coding DNA: TGTGCCAGCAGCTTACGCCCGAGCTCTGGAAACACCATATATTTT.

The V gene is TRBV6-1, the J gene TRBJ1-2; D is possibly TRBD1 (5 bases). Germline CDR1 reads MNHNS; CDR2 reads SASEGT. V lost 6 bases to trimming and J lost 4 bases, with 15 bases between them. The CDR3 loop spans 14 amino acids. CDR3 bases: TGTGCCAGCAGCAACACGTTGGGGGGCTATGGCTACACCTTC. It specifies CASSNTLGGYGYTF.

This sequence joins TRBV18 and TRBJ1-5, with 8 bases that match TRBD1. Losses at the gene ends were 3 bases for V and 8 bases for J; bases not matched to a gene: 6. CDR3 length: 14 amino acids. Germline V CDR1 and CDR2: KGHSH, LQKENI. This CDR3 is CASSPDRGLKPQHF. The CDR3 coding sequence is TGTGCCAGCTCACCCGACAGGGGTCTGAAGCCCCAGCATTTT.

This chain uses TRBV7-9 with TRBJ2-2; 11 positions match TRBD1. This CDR3 is built from 15 residues. J lost 6 bases, V lost 3 bases, and 3 bases had no gene match. CDR1 is SEHNR and CDR2 is FQNEAQ in the germline V gene (reference sequence). The chain's CDR3 is CASSFRTGGAGELFF. DNA of the CDR3: TGTGCCAGCAGCTTCAGGACAGGGGGCGCCGGGGAGCTGTTTTTT.

This rearrangement joins TRBV5-4 to TRBJ1-3; possibly TRBD1 for D (5 bases). The germline CDR1 and CDR2 sequences are SGHNT and YYREEE (reference sequence). The CDR3 spans 14 residues. V was clipped by 4 bases and J by 7 bases, with 15 bases between them. The CDR3 DNA follows: TGTGCCAGCAGCGAAGAACGGGGGGTGAACACCATATATTTT. Its translation: CASSEERGVNTIYF.

The chain couples TRBV30 to TRBJ2-5; 7 bases fit TRBD1. From germline, CDR1 is GTSNPN and CDR2 SVGIG (reference sequence). The CDR3 sequence is 16 residues long. After removal of 2 bases from V and 7 bases from J, the junction contained 16 bases not matched to a gene. In DNA, the CDR3 is TGTGCCTGGAGTTTTGAGGGGGCGCTCCCGAGCGGGACCCAGTACTTC. It yields the protein CAWSFEGALPSGTQYF. Full variable domain (rest looked up from reference TRBV30 and TRBJ2-5): SQTIHQWPATLVQPVGSPLSLECTVEGTSNPNLYWYRQAAGRGLQLLFYSVGIGQISSEVPQNLSASRPQDRQFILSSKKLLLSDSGFYLCAWSFEGALPSGTQYFGPGTRLLVL.

The V call is TRBV6-5, the J call TRBJ2-2, with a possible D match to TRBD2 (6 bases). Trimming removed 0 bases at V and 5 bases at J, with 10 bases between. Germline assignment: CDR1 MNHEY and CDR2 SVGAGI. CDR3 length equals 15 residues. In nucleotides, the CDR3 is TGTGCCAGCAGTTACTCGAGGGCGGGGACCGGGGAGCTGTTTTTT. Encoded protein: CASSYSRAGTGELFF.

The chain carries TRBV6-1 and TRBJ2-5; the D gene is possibly TRBD2 (6 bases). The germline V and J ends were trimmed by 3 bases and 5 bases, with 22 bases remaining between them. The CDR3 is 17 amino acids. Looked up from germline, CDR1 is MNHNS and CDR2 is SASEGT. CDR3 DNA: TGTGCCAGCAGTGAGGGCAGGGAGGCCCCATGGGGTGAGACCCAGTACTTC. It yields the protein CASSEGREAPWGETQYF.

In the case of this clone: At one end the junction does not follow the germline gene, possibly because of a read error. The chain has TRBV6-1 and TRBJ2-5, with D perhaps matching TRBD2 (5 bases). The CDR3 length is 13 residues. Germline V gene lookup returns CDR1 MNHNS and CDR2 SASEGT. CDR3 amino acids: CASSEARVGSGDF. The CDR3 nucleotides read TGTGCCAGCAGTGAAGCGCGGGTCGGATCCGGGGACTTC.

Here the CDR3 DNA reads TGCAGCGTTGACTCGGCAGGGCCCTATGGCTACACCTTC. Residues: CSVDSAGPYGYTF. The chain recombines TRBV29-1 with TRBJ1-2; TRBD1 is a possible D gene (5 bases). CDR3 length: 13 residues. In germline, CDR1 is SQVTM, CDR2 ANQGSEA. V lost 3 bases to trimming and J lost 4 bases, with 12 bases between them.

The rearrangement joins TRBV6-5 to TRBJ2-5, with 11 bases that match TRBD1. The CDR3 is made up of 16 amino acids. V lost 2 bases and J lost 3; bases outside the gene matches: 5. From germline, CDR1 is MNHEY and CDR2 SVGAGI. CDR3 nucleotide sequence: TGTGCCAGCAGTTACGGACAGGGGGCGATGGAAGAGACCCAGTACTTC. This translates into CASSYGQGAMEETQYF.

The chain carries TRBV15 and TRBJ1-3; weak D call: TRBD1 (5 bases). The CDR3 has 14 residues. Germline assignment: CDR1 LNHNV and CDR2 YYDKDF (reference sequence). The ends were cut back, 4 bases at V and 4 bases at J, with 11 bases in the middle. The DNA of the CDR3 is TGTGCCACCAGCACAGGGTCCTTCGGAAACACCATATATTTT. This sequence encodes CATSTGSFGNTIYF.

This sequence joins TRBV6-5 and TRBJ1-2, with D maybe TRBD1 (6 bases). V was pared by 0 bases and J by 8 bases, with 10 bases between. The CDR3 extends over 13 amino acids. CDR1 is MNHEY, CDR2 SVGAGI, per germline. The CDR3 DNA follows: TGTGCCAGCAGTTACTCATCAGGGGAGGGCTACACCTTC. This gives the protein CASSYSSGEGYTF.

V is TRBV5-1 and J is TRBJ1-4, with a weak D call TRBD1 (6 bases). The CDR3 covers 14 residues. Germline V gene data show CDR1 as SGHRS and CDR2 as YFSETQ. The V end lost 5 bases, the J end lost 8 bases, and 16 bases lay between the germline ends. CDR3 nucleotide sequence: TGCGCCAGCAGTCTCTTTTCGGACAGCGAAAAACTGTTTTTT. This codes for CASSLFSDSEKLFF.

The V gene is TRBV13, the J gene TRBJ2-1; D remains ambiguous. Germline CDR1 reads PRHDT; CDR2 reads FYEKMQ (reference sequence). V lost 8 bases and J 7 bases, leaving 9 bases between the germline ends. The CDR3 is 11 residues long. The CDR3 here is CASRGSNEQFF. CDR3 sequence (DNA): TGTGCCAGCCGCGGTAGTAATGAGCAGTTCTTC.

The chain is built from TRBV5-4 and TRBJ2-7; tentatively, D is TRBD2 (6 bases). CDR1 and CDR2 from the germline V gene are SGHNT and YYREEE (reference sequence). Trimming stripped 4 bases from V and 5 bases from J, with 19 bases between. The CDR3 is made up of 15 amino acids. The CDR3 is CASSTGGWSSDEQYF. Here the CDR3 DNA reads TGTGCCAGCAGCACCGGGGGTTGGTCTTCCGACGAGCAGTACTTC.

The chain is built from TRBV7-2 and TRBJ2-7; D perhaps matches TRBD2 (5 bases). Looked up from germline, CDR1 is SGHTA and CDR2 is FQGNSA. The V and J ends lost 4 bases and 4 bases respectively, with 17 bases between them. The CDR3 sequence is 15 residues long. In DNA form, the CDR3 reads TGTGCCAGCAGCTACTGGACTCAACCGGTTTACGAGCAGTACTTC. This gives the protein CASSYWTQPVYEQYF.

This chain joins TRBV9 and TRBJ2-4, with TRBD1 matching over 7 bases. Looked up from germline, CDR1 is SGDLS and CDR2 is YYNGEE. The V and J ends lost 0 bases and 6 bases, in that order; junction bases with no gene match: 6. CDR3 length: 15 amino acids. This CDR3 reads CASSVGRGPINIQYF. The DNA of the CDR3 is TGTGCCAGCAGCGTAGGTAGGGGGCCGATAAACATTCAGTACTTC.

The chain links TRBV7-6 to TRBJ1-4; D not resolved. V lost 5 bases and J 7 bases, leaving 14 bases between the germline ends. This CDR3 spans 14 amino acids. Germline V gene sequence: CDR1 SGHVS, CDR2 FNYEAQ. The CDR3 loop reads CASSRSGWSEKLFF. Here the CDR3 DNA reads TGTGCCAGCAGCAGGTCGGGTTGGAGTGAAAAACTGTTTTTT.

This chain connects TRBV18 to TRBJ1-1, with a tentative D call TRBD1 (6 bases). V gave up 2 bases and J gave up 4 bases, with 14 bases separating them. Germline V gene sequence: CDR1 KGHSH, CDR2 LQKENI. The CDR3 runs to 15 residues. The CDR3 protein is CASSPVTGRGTEAFF. The DNA for the CDR3 is TGTGCCAGCTCACCAGTCACAGGGAGGGGCACTGAAGCTTTCTTT.

This rearrangement joins TRBV7-9 to TRBJ2-7; tentatively, D is TRBD2 (5 bases). Trimming took 5 bases from V and 3 from J, leaving 14 bases between them. The CDR3 sequence is 14 residues long. In germline, CDR1 is SEHNR, CDR2 FQNEAQ (reference sequence). This CDR3 reads CASSPGEFNYEQYF. The CDR3 nucleotides read TGTGCCAGCAGCCCCGGGGAATTCAACTACGAGCAGTACTTC.

The chain joins TRBV5-4 to TRBJ1-2; no clear D. V shed 4 bases and J shed 0 bases, with 16 bases lying between them. From germline, CDR1 is SGHNT and CDR2 YYREEE (reference sequence). CDR3 length: 16 amino acids. The CDR3 sequence: CASSPKAGTANYGYTF. CDR3 bases: TGTGCCAGCAGCCCGAAGGCAGGTACAGCTAACTATGGCTACACCTTC.

This rearrangement joins TRBV28 to TRBJ2-7, with D tentatively TRBD1 (6 bases). The CDR3 is made up of 12 amino acids. Germline values: CDR1 MDHEN, CDR2 SYDVKM. V lost 8 bases and J lost 2, with 10 bases in between. This chain's CDR3 is CASLDSTYEQYF. CDR3 nucleotide sequence: TGTGCCAGCTTGGACAGTACCTACGAGCAGTACTTC.

V usage is TRBV29-1 and J usage is TRBJ2-7, with TRBD2 identical over 10 bases. The germline V gene encodes CDR1 SQVTM and CDR2 ANQGSEA. This CDR3 comprises 13 residues. The junction had 2 bases not matched to a gene; V was cut back by 4 bases and J by 2 bases. The CDR3 loop is CSVAGLAAYEQYF. CDR3 DNA: TGCAGCGTTGCAGGACTAGCGGCCTACGAGCAGTACTTC.

In the case of this clone: The same CDR3 arises from other DNA sequences in this sample as well. The chain combines TRBV18 with TRBJ1-3; TRBD1 matches 8 bases. After removal of 4 bases from V and 0 bases from J, the junction contained 14 bases not matched to a gene. This CDR3 comprises 19 residues. Germline V lookup: CDR1 KGHSH, CDR2 LQKENI. For the CDR3, the DNA is TGTGCCAGCTCACACCAGGCCAGGGGGCTGCAGGTCTCTGGAAACACCATATATTTT. This sequence encodes CASSHQARGLQVSGNTIYF.

The rearrangement links TRBV5-1 to TRBJ2-7, with TRBD1 matching over 7 bases. After removal of 2 bases from V and 2 bases from J, the junction contained 4 bases not matched to a gene. CDR1 is SGHRS and CDR2 is YFSETQ in the germline V gene. The CDR3 is made up of 14 amino acids. The CDR3 coding sequence is TGCGCCAGCAGCTTAGTGGGGACAGCCTACGAGCAGTACTTC. Translation gives CASSLVGTAYEQYF.

The V and J genes are TRBV5-1 and TRBJ2-7; 9 bases line up with TRBD1. The trim removed 2 bases at V and 5 bases at J, leaving 5 bases unmatched. CDR3 length: 14 amino acids. The germline V gene encodes CDR1 SGHRS and CDR2 YFSETQ. The CDR3 coding sequence is TGCGCCAGCAGCTTCCGGGACAGGGAACACGAGCAGTACTTC. Translating gives CASSFRDREHEQYF.

This chain uses TRBV6-1 with TRBJ1-1; no definite D call. Germline V gene lookup returns CDR1 MNHNS and CDR2 SASEGT. With 0 bases removed from V and 1 base from J, the gap between germline ends came to 12 bases. The CDR3 consists of 16 residues. Here the CDR3 DNA reads TGTGCCAGCAGTGAAGCCGGGGTGTGGGGGAACACTGAAGCTTTCTTT. This encodes CASSEAGVWGNTEAFF.

This rearrangement joins TRBV9 to TRBJ1-2, with 9 bases aligning to TRBD1. V dropped 3 bases and J dropped 2; count of bases not matched to a gene: 14. Germline V gene lookup returns CDR1 SGDLS and CDR2 YYNGEE. This CDR3 contains 18 residues. CDR3 nucleotides: TGTGCCAGCAGCGGCGCAGGGACAGGGTCAGATACGAACTATGGCTACACCTTC. This gives the protein CASSGAGTGSDTNYGYTF. Drawing the rest from reference TRBV9 and TRBJ1-2, the complete variable domain is DSGVTQTPKHLITATGQRVTLRCSPRSGDLSVYWYQQSLDQGLQFLIQYYNGEERAKGNILERFSAQQFPDLHSELNLSSLELGDSALYFCASSGAGTGSDTNYGYTFGSGTRLTVV.

This chain uses TRBV5-5 with TRBJ1-2; D unclear. The CDR3 is made up of 12 amino acids. Germline V gene data show CDR1 as SGHKS and CDR2 as YYEKEE (reference sequence). Trimming took 0 bases from V and 5 from J, leaving 5 bases between them. The CDR3 protein is CASSLGGYGYTF. CDR3 sequence (DNA): TGTGCCAGCAGCTTGGGCGGTTATGGCTACACCTTC.

The chain links TRBV29-1 to TRBJ1-2; a weak D match, TRBD1 (6 bases). Trimming left V 6 bases short and J 3 bases short, with 20 bases between. The CDR3 spans 15 residues. Germline-derived CDR1 and CDR2 are SQVTM and ANQGSEA. The CDR3 DNA is TGCAGCGTCGCACGCGAGGGGGGGCGAGACTATGGCTACACCTTC. Residues: CSVAREGGRDYGYTF.